The clone carrying this T cell receptor beta chain was seen many times. This record comes from a study of low-dose radiotherapy and immunotherapy resistance in tumors. Study-wide context: Cohort 2's total reached 13 Gy over 26 weeks, at 1 Gy per fraction every two weeks. Patients were treated with intravenous nivolumab at 240 mg every two weeks and were also dosed with ipilimumab at 1 mg/kg every six weeks.

V lost 7 bases and J lost 4; bases outside the gene matches: 15. CDR3 length equals 16 residues. The germline gives CDR1 SNHLY, CDR2 FYNNEI. Time point indicated: before trial treatment. Treatment combined nivolumab, ipilimumab, aspirin, low-dose cyclophosphamide and low-dose radiotherapy in a dose-escalation trial. TRAV- and TRBV-specific primers, spanning alpha and beta chains, primed first-strand cDNA. The authors amplified TCRs for 20 PCR cycles with a constant-region primer and a V-primer adapter. Isolated mRNA underwent amplification by in vitro transcription. TCRdb recomputed calls from the reads with MiXCR, one row per CDR3 protein. This sample carries 80,000 to 95,000 distinct CDR3 sequences, under 10% of them seen once, and the ten largest clones take roughly 1%.

This sequence originates from a male donor with prostate cancer. The gene calls are TRBV2 and TRBJ2-7; 8 nucleotides line up with TRBD2. The sample in question was PBMCs, obtained before treatment. CDR3 amino acids: CASKRAPTSEGYEQYF. The CDR3 region has the DNA TGTGCCAGCAAGAGGGCCCCGACTAGCGAGGGGTACGAGCAGTACTTC. Based on the CDR3 plus reference TRBV2 and TRBJ2-7, the full variable domain is EPEVTQTPSHQVTQMGQEVILRCVPISNHLYFYWYRQILGQKVEFLVSFYNNEISEKSEIFDDQFSVERPDGSNFTLKIRSTKLEDSAMYFCASKRAPTSEGYEQYFGPGTRLTVT.